One sample yielded the 13 T cell receptor beta chains listed below, sequenced in a study of T cell responses to AZD1222 COVID-19 vaccine. Sequencing used immunoSEQ multiplex PCR; TCRdb keeps in-frame clones, though not all of them. The sample yields about 160,000 clones, about 91% seen once. The sample consisted of peripheral blood, taken on day 0 of MenACWY control vaccination. The source of these receptors is an adult in good health.

J is TRBJ2-7 and V is TRBV19; 7 nucleotides line up with TRBD2. V lost 3 bases and J lost 5; bases outside the gene matches: 13. The CDR3 runs 16 residues. CDR1 LNHDA and CDR2 SQIVND come from the germline V gene (reference sequence). The CDR3 loop is CASSIARGLPANEQYF. CDR3 nucleotide sequence: TGTGCCAGTAGTATCGCGAGGGGACTACCCGCCAACGAGCAGTACTTC.

The chain carries TRBV27 and TRBJ2-3; 9 bases align to TRBD2. Germline-derived CDR1 and CDR2 are MNHEY and SMNVEV (reference sequence). The CDR3 is 19 amino acids. Unmatched junction bases numbered 14, after V lost 4 bases and J lost 0 bases. In nucleotides, the CDR3 is TGTGCCAGCAGTTCCTGGACTAGCGCTACACGGGCTAGCACAGATACGCAGTATTTT. Amino acids: CASSSWTSATRASTDTQYF.

This clone was counted between two and nine times. The chain has TRBV27 and TRBJ2-7; 12 nucleotides line up with TRBD1. After removal of 6 bases from V and 6 bases from J, the junction contained 9 bases not matched to a gene. From germline, CDR1 is MNHEY and CDR2 SMNVEV (reference sequence). The CDR3 sequence is 15 residues long. CDR3 nucleotide sequence: TGTGCCAGCAGCTGGTCCGGGACAGGGGGCTTCGAGCAGTACTTC. Amino acid sequence: CASSWSGTGGFEQYF.

This clone was recorded only once. The chain carries TRBV12-5 and TRBJ2-7; tentatively, D is TRBD2 (6 bases). Trimming cost V 10 bases and J 6 bases, with 22 bases left between them. Looked up from germline, CDR1 is LGHNT and CDR2 is FRNRAP. This CDR3 is built from 14 residues. The CDR3: CATSKGGAVSEQYF. CDR3 DNA sequence: TGTGCTACCTCAAAAGGAGGGGCAGTCAGCGAGCAGTACTTC.

V gene TRBV7-3 combines with J gene TRBJ1-1, with D possibly matching TRBD1 (5 bases). This CDR3 has 13 residues. V was cut by 5 bases and J by 9 bases, with 16 bases left in between. Germline CDR1 SGHTA, CDR2 FQGTGA. In DNA form, the CDR3 reads TGTGCCAGCAGCCCCGGGGGGGGATTTAAAGCTTTCTTT. This codes for CASSPGGGFKAFF.

The chain employs TRBV5-4 and TRBJ2-1; tentative D call: TRBD2 (5 bases). CDR1 is SGHNT, CDR2 YYREEE, per germline (reference sequence). Deletions cut 0 bases from V and 0 bases from J, with 13 bases between. The CDR3 is 17 residues long. CDR3 sequence: CASSLGRVSSSYNEQFF. CDR3 DNA: TGTGCCAGCAGCTTGGGGCGGGTGTCAAGCTCCTACAATGAGCAGTTCTTC.

This clone was seen once. V usage is TRBV5-1 and J usage is TRBJ2-1; weak D call: TRBD1 (5 bases). CDR1 SGHRS and CDR2 YFSETQ come from the germline V gene. CDR3 length: 13 amino acids. Deletions cut 4 bases from V and 6 bases from J, with 11 bases between. As DNA, the CDR3 is TGCGCCAGCAGCAAAGACAGATTCAATGAGCAGTTCTTC. Translating gives CASSKDRFNEQFF.

This clone occurred once. The chain recombines TRBV7-2 with TRBJ1-6, with D tentatively TRBD1 (5 bases). CDR1 is SGHTA, CDR2 FQGNSA, per germline. The CDR3 consists of 14 residues. Trimming removed 5 bases from V and 9 bases from J, with 14 bases in between. CDR3 bases: TGTGCCAGCAGCGCGCACAATAGGGGTTCACCCCTCCACTTT. Translating gives CASSAHNRGSPLHF. Full variable domain (remainder filled in from reference TRBV7-2 and TRBJ1-6): GAGVSQSPSNKVTEKGKDVELRCDPISGHTALYWYRQSLGQGLEFLIYFQGNSAPDKSGLPSDRFSAERTGGSVSTLTIQRTQQEDSAVYLCASSAHNRGSPLHFGNGTRLTVT.

The chain is built from TRBV19 and TRBJ1-2; D not resolved. CDR1 and CDR2 from the germline V gene are LNHDA and SQIVND (reference sequence). Trimming shortened V by 4 bases and J by 1 base, and 10 bases separated the two germline ends. The CDR3 covers 14 residues. CDR3 in DNA: TGTGCCAGTAGTACCTCCGGGAATAACTATGGCTACACCTTC. This codes for CASSTSGNNYGYTF.

V gene TRBV24-1 combines with J gene TRBJ2-1, with 7 bases identical to TRBD1. J lost 3 bases, V lost 4 bases, and 8 bases had no gene match. Germline V lookup: CDR1 KGHDR, CDR2 SFDVKD. This CDR3 region has 16 residues. CDR3 sequence (DNA): TGTGCCACCAGTGACACCACAGGGGCGTTCTACAATGAGCAGTTCTTC. Its protein is CATSDTTGAFYNEQFF.

V is TRBV27 and J is TRBJ1-3; unclear D gene. V lost 0 bases and J lost 0, with 15 bases in between. This CDR3 comprises 18 residues. Germline V gene data show CDR1 as MNHEY and CDR2 as SMNVEV (reference sequence). This chain's CDR3 is CASSLSFATASSGNTIYF. The CDR3 DNA follows: TGTGCCAGCAGTTTATCGTTCGCCACCGCCAGCTCTGGAAACACCATATATTTT.

The gene calls are TRBV14 and TRBJ1-5; 9 nucleotides match TRBD1. Unmatched junction bases numbered 1, after V lost 0 bases and J lost 10 bases. Germline V CDR1 and CDR2: SGHDN, FVKESK. The CDR3 extends over 13 amino acids. As DNA, the CDR3 is TGTGCCAGCAGCCAAGAGGGACAGGGACCCCAGCATTTT. Residues: CASSQEGQGPQHF.

The chain uses TRBV6-4 and TRBJ2-3; the match to TRBD2 covers 10 bases. The CDR3 consists of 16 residues. Germline values: CDR1 MRHNA, CDR2 SNTAGT. V gave up 0 bases and J gave up 0 bases; unmatched junction bases: 0. CDR3 region: CASSDSTSGSTDTQYF. DNA for the CDR3: TGTGCCAGCAGTGACTCGACTAGCGGGAGCACAGATACGCAGTATTTT.